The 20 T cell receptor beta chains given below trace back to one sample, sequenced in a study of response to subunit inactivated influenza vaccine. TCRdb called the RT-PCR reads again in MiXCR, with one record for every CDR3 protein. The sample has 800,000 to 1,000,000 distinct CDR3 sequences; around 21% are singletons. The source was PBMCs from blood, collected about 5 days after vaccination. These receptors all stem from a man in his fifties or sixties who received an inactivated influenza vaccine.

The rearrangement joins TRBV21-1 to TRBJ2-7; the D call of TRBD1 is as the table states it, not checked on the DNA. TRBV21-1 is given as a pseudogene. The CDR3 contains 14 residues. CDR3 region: CASSIRDRAYEQYF. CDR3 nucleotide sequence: TGTGCCAGCAGCATAAGAGACAGGGCCTACGAGCAGTACTTC.

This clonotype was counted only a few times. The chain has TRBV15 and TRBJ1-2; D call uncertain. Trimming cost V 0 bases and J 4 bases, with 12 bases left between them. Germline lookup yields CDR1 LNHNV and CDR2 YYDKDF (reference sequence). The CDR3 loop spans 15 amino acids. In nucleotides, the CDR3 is TGTGCCACCAGCAGAGATAGTCTTTCTGGCTATGGCTACACCTTC. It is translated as CATSRDSLSGYGYTF.

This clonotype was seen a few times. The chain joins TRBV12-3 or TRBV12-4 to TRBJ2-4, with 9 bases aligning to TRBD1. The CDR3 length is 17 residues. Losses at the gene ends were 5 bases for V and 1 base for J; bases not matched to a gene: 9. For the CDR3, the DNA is TGTGCCAGCAGTCCTGGAGTGACAGGGGGGGCCAAAAACATTCAGTACTTC. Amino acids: CASSPGVTGGAKNIQYF.

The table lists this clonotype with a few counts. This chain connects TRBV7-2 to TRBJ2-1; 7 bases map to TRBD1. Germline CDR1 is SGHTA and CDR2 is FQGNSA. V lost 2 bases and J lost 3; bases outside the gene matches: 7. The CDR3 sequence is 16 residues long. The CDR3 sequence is CASSLLGAGGYNEQFF. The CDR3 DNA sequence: TGTGCCAGCAGCTTATTAGGGGCAGGGGGCTACAATGAGCAGTTCTTC.

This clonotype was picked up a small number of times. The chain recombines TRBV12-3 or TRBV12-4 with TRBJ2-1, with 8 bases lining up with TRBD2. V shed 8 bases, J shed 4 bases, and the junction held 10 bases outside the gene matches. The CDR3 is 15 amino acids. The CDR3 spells CASATRGALYNEQFF. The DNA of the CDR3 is TGTGCCAGCGCTACGCGGGGGGCCCTTTACAATGAGCAGTTCTTC.

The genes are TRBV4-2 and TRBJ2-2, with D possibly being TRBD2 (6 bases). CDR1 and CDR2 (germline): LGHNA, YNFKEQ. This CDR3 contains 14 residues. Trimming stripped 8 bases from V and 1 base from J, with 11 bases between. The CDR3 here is CASEWGENTGELFF. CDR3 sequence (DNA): TGTGCCAGCGAGTGGGGGGAGAACACCGGGGAGCTGTTTTTT.

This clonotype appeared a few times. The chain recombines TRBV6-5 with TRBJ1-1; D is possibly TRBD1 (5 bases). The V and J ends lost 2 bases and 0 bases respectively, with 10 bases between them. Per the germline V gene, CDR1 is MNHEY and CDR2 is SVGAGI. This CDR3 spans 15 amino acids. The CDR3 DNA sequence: TGTGCCAGCAGTTACGGGACGTTCCTGAACACTGAAGCTTTCTTT. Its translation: CASSYGTFLNTEAFF.

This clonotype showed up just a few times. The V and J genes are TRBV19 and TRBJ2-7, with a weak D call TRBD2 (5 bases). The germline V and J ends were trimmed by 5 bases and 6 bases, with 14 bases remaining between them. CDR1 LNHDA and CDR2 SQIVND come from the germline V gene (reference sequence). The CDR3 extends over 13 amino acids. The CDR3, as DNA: TGTGCCAGTAGTGTGGTCGATCGGGGCGAGCAGTACTTC. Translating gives CASSVVDRGEQYF.

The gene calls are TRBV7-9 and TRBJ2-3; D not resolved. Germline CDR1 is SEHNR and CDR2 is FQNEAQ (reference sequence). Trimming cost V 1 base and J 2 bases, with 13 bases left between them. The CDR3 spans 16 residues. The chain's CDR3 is CASSLVGRTFTDTQYF. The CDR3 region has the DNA TGTGCCAGCAGCTTAGTCGGCAGGACCTTCACAGATACGCAGTATTTT.

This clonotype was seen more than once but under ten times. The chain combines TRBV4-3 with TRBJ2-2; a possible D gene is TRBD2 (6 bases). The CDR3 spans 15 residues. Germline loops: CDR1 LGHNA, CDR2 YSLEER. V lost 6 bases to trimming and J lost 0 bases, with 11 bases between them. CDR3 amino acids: CASREGGTNTGELFF. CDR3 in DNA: TGCGCCAGCAGGGAGGGCGGAACGAACACCGGGGAGCTGTTTTTT.

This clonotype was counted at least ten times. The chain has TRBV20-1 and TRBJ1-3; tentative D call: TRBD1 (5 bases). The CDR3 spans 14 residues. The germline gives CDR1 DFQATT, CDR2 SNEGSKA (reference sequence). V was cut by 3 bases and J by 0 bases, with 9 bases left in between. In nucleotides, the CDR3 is TGCAGTGCTAGTCAGGGTCTCTCTGGAAACACCATATATTTT. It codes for CSASQGLSGNTIYF.

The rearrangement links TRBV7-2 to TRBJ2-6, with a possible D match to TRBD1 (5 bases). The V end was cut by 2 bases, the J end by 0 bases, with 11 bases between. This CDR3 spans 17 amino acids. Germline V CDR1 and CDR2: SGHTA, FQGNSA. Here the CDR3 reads CASSLSPQVSGANVLTF. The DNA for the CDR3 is TGTGCCAGCAGCTTATCCCCACAGGTCTCTGGGGCCAACGTCCTGACTTTC. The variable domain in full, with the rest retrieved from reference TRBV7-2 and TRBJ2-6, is GAGVSQSPSNKVTEKGKDVELRCDPISGHTALYWYRQSLGQGLEFLIYFQGNSAPDKSGLPSDRFSAERTGGSVSTLTIQRTQQEDSAVYLCASSLSPQVSGANVLTFGAGSRLTVL.

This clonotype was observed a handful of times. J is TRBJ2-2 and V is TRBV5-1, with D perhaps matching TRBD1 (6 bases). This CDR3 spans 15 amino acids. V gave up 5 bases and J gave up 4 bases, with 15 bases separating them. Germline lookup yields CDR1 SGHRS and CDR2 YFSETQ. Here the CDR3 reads CASSLTGATTGELFF. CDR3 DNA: TGCGCCAGCAGTTTGACAGGAGCGACCACCGGGGAGCTGTTTTTT.

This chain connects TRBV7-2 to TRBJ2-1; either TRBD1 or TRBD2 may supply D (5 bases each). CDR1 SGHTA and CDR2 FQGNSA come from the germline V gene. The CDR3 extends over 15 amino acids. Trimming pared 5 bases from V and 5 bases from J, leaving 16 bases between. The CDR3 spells CASSLPGTGNNEQFF. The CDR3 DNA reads TGTGCCAGCAGCCTCCCCGGGACGGGGAACAATGAGCAGTTCTTC.

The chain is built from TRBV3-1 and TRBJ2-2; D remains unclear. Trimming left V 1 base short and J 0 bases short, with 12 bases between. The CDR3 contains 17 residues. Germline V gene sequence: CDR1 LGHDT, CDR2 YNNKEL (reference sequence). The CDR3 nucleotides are TGTGCCAGCAGCCAAGTATCGGTCGGCACGAACACCGGGGAGCTGTTTTTT. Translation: CASSQVSVGTNTGELFF.

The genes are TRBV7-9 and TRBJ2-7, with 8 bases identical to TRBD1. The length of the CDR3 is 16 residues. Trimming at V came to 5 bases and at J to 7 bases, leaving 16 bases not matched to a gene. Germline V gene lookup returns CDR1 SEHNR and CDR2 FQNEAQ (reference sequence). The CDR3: CASSAAPGQERREQYF. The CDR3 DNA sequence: TGTGCCAGCAGCGCTGCTCCGGGACAGGAAAGGCGGGAGCAGTACTTC.

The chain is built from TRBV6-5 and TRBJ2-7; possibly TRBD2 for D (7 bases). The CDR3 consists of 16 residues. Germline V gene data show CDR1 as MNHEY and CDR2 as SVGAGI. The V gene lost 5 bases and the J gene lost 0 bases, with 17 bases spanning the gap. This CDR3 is CASSRDSGGLSYEQYF. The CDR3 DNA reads TGTGCCAGCAGTCGGGATTCGGGGGGCCTCTCCTACGAGCAGTACTTC.

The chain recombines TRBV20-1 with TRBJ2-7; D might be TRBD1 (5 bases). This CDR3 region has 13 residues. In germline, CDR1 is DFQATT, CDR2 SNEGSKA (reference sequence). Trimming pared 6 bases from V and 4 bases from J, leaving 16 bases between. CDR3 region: CSARVEVGYEQYF. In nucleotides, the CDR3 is TGCAGTGCCAGGGTCGAAGTTGGATACGAGCAGTACTTC.

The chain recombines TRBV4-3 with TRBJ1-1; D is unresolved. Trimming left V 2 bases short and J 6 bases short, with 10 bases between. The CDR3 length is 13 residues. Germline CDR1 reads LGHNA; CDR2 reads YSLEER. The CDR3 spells CASSQFMEAEAFF. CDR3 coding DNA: TGCGCCAGCAGCCAATTCATGGAAGCTGAAGCTTTCTTT.

The CDR3 reads CASSFAGGEWGNIQYF. For the CDR3, the DNA is TGTGCCAGCAGCTTTGCGGGGGGGGAATGGGGAAACATTCAGTACTTC. This chain connects TRBV11-2 to TRBJ2-4; 9 bases line up with TRBD2. The length of the CDR3 is 16 residues. Trimming at V came to 3 bases and at J to 6 bases, leaving 9 bases not matched to a gene. CDR1 and CDR2 from the germline V gene are SGHAT and FQNNGV. The complete variable domain, with remaining parts taken from reference TRBV11-2 and TRBJ2-4, reads EAGVAQSPRYKIIEKRQSVAFWCNPISGHATLYWYQQILGQGPKLLIQFQNNGVVDDSQLPKDRFSAERLKGVDSTLKIQPAKLEDSAVYLCASSFAGGEWGNIQYFGAGTRLSVL.